These 9 T cell receptor beta chains originate from one sample sequenced in a study of blood T cell repertoires in COVID-19. TCRdb keeps only in-frame clones here, not all; method: immunoSEQ multiplex PCR. The top ten hold 0.53% of the sample, which has 150,000 to 200,000 clones, roughly 90% seen once. The sequenced sample consisted of peripheral blood. The receptors derive from a man aged 45-65 years with acute or convalescent COVID-19.

The V and J genes are TRBV6-1 and TRBJ1-5; D remains ambiguous. The CDR3 has 14 residues. The germline V and J ends were trimmed by 2 bases and 6 bases, with 11 bases remaining between them. Germline CDR1 is MNHNS and CDR2 is SASEGT. In DNA, the CDR3 is TGTGCCAGCAGTGAAAACTCCCCTTTTCAGCCCCAGCATTTT. Its protein is CASSENSPFQPQHF.

This sequence joins TRBV5-6 and TRBJ2-5, with 14 bases identical to TRBD2. The CDR3 length is 18 residues. CDR1 and CDR2 (germline): SGHDT, YYEEEE. Losses at the gene ends were 3 bases for V and 2 bases for J; bases not matched to a gene: 9. The CDR3 loop is CASSSTGLAGEGQETQYF. CDR3 nucleotides: TGTGCCAGCAGCTCCACGGGACTAGCGGGAGAGGGGCAAGAGACCCAGTACTTC.

The gene calls are TRBV4-1 and TRBJ1-4; D is ambiguous. The ends were cut back, 1 base at V and 5 bases at J, with 8 bases in the middle. CDR3 length: 14 amino acids. From germline, CDR1 is MGHRA and CDR2 YSYEKL. CDR3 bases: TGCGCCAGCAGCCAAGTCGGAGAGAATGAAAAACTGTTTTTT. This translates into CASSQVGENEKLFF.

The chain's CDR3 is CASSKAAGGRSNQPQHF. The DNA of the CDR3 is TGTGCCAGCAGCAAAGCGGCGGGGGGCCGGAGCAATCAGCCCCAGCATTTT. The rearrangement joins TRBV21-1 to TRBJ1-5. TRBV21-1 corresponds to a pseudogene. CDR3 length: 17 amino acids.

The rearrangement joins TRBV5-1 to TRBJ2-3; maybe TRBD2 (6 bases). The V gene lost 4 bases and the J gene lost 2 bases, with 14 bases spanning the gap. The CDR3 consists of 15 residues. Germline CDR1 reads SGHRS; CDR2 reads YFSETQ. Written as DNA, the CDR3 is TGCGCCAGCAGCACCGGACGGGAGTACACAGATACGCAGTATTTT. Translated, it gives CASSTGREYTDTQYF.

This sequence joins TRBV18 and TRBJ2-1; TRBD2 matches at 8 bases. V was pared by 3 bases and J by 8 bases, with 12 bases of the junction left unmatched. The CDR3 consists of 16 residues. CDR1 and CDR2 (germline): KGHSH, LQKENI. The CDR3 DNA reads TGTGCCAGCTCACCCCTTGGACTAGCCCCTGATTATGAGCAGTTCTTC. Encoded protein: CASSPLGLAPDYEQFF.

Regarding this clone: The junction does not match germline at one end; this may be a read error. V and J are TRBV15 and TRBJ2-1; 7 bases map to TRBD2. Germline V gene lookup returns CDR1 LNHNV and CDR2 YYDKDF (reference sequence). CDR3 length equals 14 residues. DNA of the CDR3: TGTGCCACCAGCAGTAACCGGGACTACAGTGAGCAGTTCTTC. Translated: CATSSNRDYSEQFF.

This chain connects TRBV9 to TRBJ2-5; TRBD1 matches 9 bases. Germline CDR1 is SGDLS and CDR2 is YYNGEE. CDR3 length: 16 residues. Trimming took 2 bases from V and 5 from J; bases not matched to a gene: 10. The CDR3 here is CASSVTGTGFGETQYF. The CDR3 DNA follows: TGTGCCAGCAGCGTCACGGGGACAGGGTTCGGTGAGACCCAGTACTTC.

The chain employs TRBV28 and TRBJ1-5; the D is unclear. The germline CDR1 and CDR2 sequences are MDHEN and SYDVKM. The CDR3 totals 15 residues. Deletions cut 3 bases from V and 0 bases from J, with 9 bases between. The CDR3 reads CASSLADYSNQPQHF. CDR3 DNA: TGTGCCAGCAGTTTGGCAGATTATAGCAATCAGCCCCAGCATTTT.